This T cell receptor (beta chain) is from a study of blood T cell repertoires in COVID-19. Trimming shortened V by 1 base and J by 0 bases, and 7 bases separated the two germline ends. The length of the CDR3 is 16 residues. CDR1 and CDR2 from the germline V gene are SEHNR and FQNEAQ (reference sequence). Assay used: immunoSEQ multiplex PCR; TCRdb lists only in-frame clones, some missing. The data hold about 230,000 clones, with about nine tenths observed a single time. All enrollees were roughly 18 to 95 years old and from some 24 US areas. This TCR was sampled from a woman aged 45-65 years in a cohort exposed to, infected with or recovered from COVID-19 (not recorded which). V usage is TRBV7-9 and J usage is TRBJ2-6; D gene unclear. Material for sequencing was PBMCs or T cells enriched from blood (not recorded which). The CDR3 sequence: CASSLGRSSGANVLTF. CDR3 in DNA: TGTGCCAGCAGCTTAGGGCGGAGCTCTGGGGCCAACGTCCTGACTTTC.